A selection of T cell receptor beta chains follows, all from one sample in a study of blood T cell repertoires in COVID-19. Generated by immunoSEQ multiplex PCR, the TCRdb table keeps only in-frame clones and is missing some. The table records 95,000 to 100,000 clones, around 87% of them present only once. The material sequenced was peripheral blood. The receptors shown here come from a woman in her thirties with acute or convalescent COVID-19. The CDR3 runs from the conserved cysteine through the conserved F or W. The D gene is left open where the match is weak. Clone size is given for some rows only: seen once, a few or many times, or a class if the clone is expanded.

d_call	v_call	cdr3_length	clone_size	j_call	cdr3_aa	cdr3_nt
.	TRBV10-2	12	.	TRBJ1-2	CASRAGSYGYTF	TGCGCCAGCAGAGCCGGGAGCTATGGCTACACCTTC
TRBD1	TRBV5-1	14	.	TRBJ2-1	CASNTGDPYNEQFF	TGCGCCAGTAACACAGGGGATCCCTACAATGAGCAGTTCTTC
TRBD1	TRBV18	14	.	TRBJ1-2	CASSTTGGDVGYTF	TGTGCCAGCTCAACCACAGGGGGCGACGTTGGCTACACCTTC
.	TRBV30	12	.	TRBJ2-7	CAWSLTAYEQYF	TGTGCCTGGAGCCTGACAGCCTACGAGCAGTACTTC
.	TRBV29-1	12	.	TRBJ1-2	CSVAGQDYGYTF	TGCAGCGTTGCTGGTCAGGACTATGGCTACACCTTC
.	TRBV19	14	.	TRBJ1-4	CASRPQGGVEKLFF	TGTGCCAGTCGCCCCCAAGGGGGGGTTGAAAAACTGTTTTTT
.	TRBV6-5	14	.	TRBJ2-7	CASFGTQNLYEQYF	TGTGCCAGCTTTGGGACTCAGAACTTGTACGAGCAGTACTTC
TRBD1	TRBV2	14	.	TRBJ2-2	CASRGTANTGELFF	TGTGCCAGCCGAGGGACAGCGAACACCGGGGAGCTGTTTTTT
.	TRBV5-1	14	few	TRBJ1-1	CASSSTREDTEAFF	TGCGCCAGCAGCTCGACCAGGGAGGACACTGAAGCTTTCTTT
.	TRBV28	18	once	TRBJ2-3	CASSTTRGGDLITDTQYF	TGTGCCAGCAGCACCACTCGGGGCGGGGACCTCATCACAGATACGCAGTATTTT
.	TRBV28	13	.	TRBJ2-7	CASRGGHDYEQYF	TGTGCCAGCAGGGGAGGACATGACTACGAGCAGTACTTC
TRBD1	TRBV6-6	15	few	TRBJ1-6	CASNQAGGSDSPLHF	TGTGCCAGCAATCAAGCAGGGGGCAGCGATTCACCCCTCCACTTT
TRBD1	TRBV28	16	.	TRBJ1-2	CASSLSRDREKDGYTF	TGTGCCAGCAGTTTATCCAGGGACAGGGAAAAGGATGGCTACACCTTC
.	TRBV5-1	15	.	TRBJ2-3	CASSLAAMSTDTQYF	TGCGCCAGCAGCTTGGCCGCGATGAGCACAGATACGCAGTATTTT
.	TRBV7-2	13	.	TRBJ1-5	CASSSNSNQPQHF	TGTGCCAGCAGCTCAAATAGCAATCAGCCCCAGCATTTT
.	TRBV12-5	15	.	TRBJ2-7	CASGLPSRETYEQYF	TGTGCTAGTGGTTTGCCCAGCCGGGAAACCTACGAGCAGTACTTC